This is a list of T cell receptor beta chains from one sample in a study of shared clonotypes between healthy human individuals. Only in-frame clones appear in the TCRdb table, and some are missing; sequencing was by immunoSEQ multiplex PCR. This table has roughly 1,000,000 clones, about 80% appearing once. Source material: memory CD4+ T cells from PBMCs. The receptors come from a man aged 18 to 35 in good health. Some clones in this sample may be carry-over from other donors' samples. CDR3s leave out the opening cysteine and the closing phenylalanine or tryptophan. Each record gives: clone size, V gene, J gene, CDR3 protein. Some rows have no size entry. The others give once, few or many, or a class for an expanded clone.

NA	TRBV4-2	TRBJ2-7	ASGDTGFGEQY
NA	TRBV5-1	TRBJ1-3	ASSLGAASGNTIY
NA	TRBV12-5	TRBJ1-2	ASGLLGMGGYT
NA	TRBV5-1	TRBJ2-2	ASSISGNTGELF
NA	TRBV7-9	TRBJ1-1	ASSLGQGHTEAF
many	TRBV7-2	TRBJ2-6	ASSRGPGAGANVLT
NA	TRBV2	TRBJ2-7	ASRPATRSYEQY
NA	TRBV4-1	TRBJ1-2	ASSPPGAGGNYGYT
NA	TRBV19	TRBJ2-5	ASSPQAVKTQY
many	TRBV28	TRBJ1-2	ASSSPRRDSLYGYT
NA	TRBV2	TRBJ2-2	ASVRTGANTGELF
NA	TRBV19	TRBJ1-3	ASSIGGPGSGNTIY
once	TRBV9	TRBJ2-7	ASSVGRELHYEQY
NA	TRBV29-1	TRBJ2-1	SVAGLALYNEQF
NA	TRBV5-1	TRBJ1-1	ASSWETNTEAF
NA	TRBV2	TRBJ2-5	ASNIVAGQETQY
NA	TRBV11-3	TRBJ2-3	ASSSGLAKTDTQY
NA	TRBV29-1	TRBJ2-7	SVEDHGPYEQY
NA	TRBV18	TRBJ1-2	ASSPTAQWPNYGYT
NA	TRBV4-3	TRBJ2-7	ASSQQVLDEQY
NA	TRBV27	TRBJ2-7	ASYYSGRPQEQY
NA	TRBV19	TRBJ2-1	ASNDKGREQF
NA	TRBV4-1	TRBJ2-2	ASSQDIFGLGNTGELF
NA	TRBV30	TRBJ2-1	AWKGGTGPWGEQF
NA	TRBV2	TRBJ2-1	ASNPLSGYGYNEQF